This TCR beta chain was recorded in a study of blood T cells in healthy people across ages. CDR1 SGHVS and CDR2 FQNEAQ come from the germline V gene. This CDR3 has 16 residues. The V gene lost 5 bases and the J gene lost 0 bases, with 17 bases spanning the gap. Combining a sample-barcoded 5' primer with a J-beta primer mix, a second PCR ran for 7 to 11 cycles. Each cDNA was tagged by a template-switch adaptor containing 12 random nucleotides. TCRdb processed the 5' RACE reads anew with MiXCR; each CDR3 protein has one entry. Here the sample spans 910,000 or so distinct CDR3 sequences, approximately 50% being singletons.

V and J are TRBV7-8 and TRBJ2-7, with D tentatively TRBD2 (6 bases). This receptor was obtained from a woman between 55 and 75 years old in good health. Material for sequencing was blood. The CDR3 sequence: CASSPRASAYSYEQYF. The CDR3 bases are TGTGCCAGCAGCCCCCGGGCTAGCGCATACTCCTACGAGCAGTACTTC.